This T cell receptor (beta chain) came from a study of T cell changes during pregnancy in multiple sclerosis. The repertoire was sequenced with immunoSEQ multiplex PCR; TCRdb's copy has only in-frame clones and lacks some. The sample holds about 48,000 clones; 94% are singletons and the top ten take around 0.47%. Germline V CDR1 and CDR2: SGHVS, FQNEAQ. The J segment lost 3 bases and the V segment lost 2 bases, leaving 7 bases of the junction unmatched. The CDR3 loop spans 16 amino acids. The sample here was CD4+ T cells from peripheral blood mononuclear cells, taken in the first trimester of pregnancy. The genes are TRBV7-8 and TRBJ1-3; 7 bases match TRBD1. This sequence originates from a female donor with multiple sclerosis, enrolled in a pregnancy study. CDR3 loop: CASSLPGGISGNTIYF. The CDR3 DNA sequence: TGTGCCAGCAGCTTACCAGGGGGGATTAGTGGAAACACCATATATTTT.